This TCR beta chain appears in the sequencing data of a study of blood T cell repertoires in COVID-19. Study-level information: The United States, Italy and Spain provided the acute and convalescent COVID-19 samples. Nucleic acid was either cDNA or gDNA, and it came from T cells, B-cell-depleted T cells, or PBMCs.

This CDR3 is built from 16 residues. Germline assignment: CDR1 SGHRS and CDR2 YFSETQ. V lost 4 bases to trimming and J lost 4 bases, with 17 bases between them. Per the original data handling: Reference gene primer amplification gave estimated nucleated cell counts. Profiling relied on immunoSEQ multiplex PCR, and the TCRdb table lists in-frame clones only, not all of them. D and trimming come from the DNA, and the V and J calls and clone size come from that table. The sample yields some 240,000 clones, under 90% seen once. This chain uses TRBV5-1 with TRBJ2-2; D perhaps matches TRBD2 (6 bases). The sequencing sample was made of peripheral blood. This sequence was found in a man in his 60s who had recovered from COVID-19. In nucleotides, the CDR3 is TGCGCCAGCAGCGCCCAAGTGGGACTCGGCACCGGGGAGCTGTTTTTT. It codes for CASSAQVGLGTGELFF.